These 5 T cell receptor beta chains came from one sample sequenced in a study of cytomegalovirus exposure and HLA in healthy donors. TCRdb keeps only in-frame clones here, not all; method: immunoSEQ multiplex PCR. Of about 110,000 clones in the sample, 88% are singletons; the top ten hold around 1.9%. Source material: PBMCs. These receptors were obtained from a woman under 30 in good health and CMV-seropositive.

This sequence joins TRBV5-8 and TRBJ2-5; D possibly corresponds to TRBD1 (6 bases). The CDR3 is 15 amino acids. The V gene's germline CDR1 is SGHTS and CDR2 YDEGEE. The germline V and J ends were trimmed by 0 bases and 4 bases, with 13 bases remaining between them. The CDR3 protein is CASSLEGQQSETQYF. In DNA form, the CDR3 reads TGTGCCAGCAGCTTGGAAGGACAGCAATCAGAGACCCAGTACTTC. Variable domain in full (rest from reference TRBV5-8 and TRBJ2-5): EAGVTQSPTHLIKTRGQQATLRCSPISGHTSVYWYQQALGLGLQFLLWYDEGEERNRGNFPPRFSGRQFPNYSSELNVNALELEDSALYLCASSLEGQQSETQYFGPGTRLLVL.

This clone was observed a few times. The chain is built from TRBV6-6 and TRBJ1-1; D is unclear. The CDR3 sequence is 12 residues long. Deletions cut 11 bases from V and 5 bases from J, with 15 bases between. The V gene's germline CDR1 is MNHNY and CDR2 SVGAGI (reference sequence). The CDR3 spells CASRSVMTEAFF. The CDR3, as DNA: TGTGCCTCGCGTTCCGTTATGACTGAAGCTTTCTTT.

This chain uses TRBV9 with TRBJ2-3, with D maybe TRBD2 (7 bases). Trimming left V 4 bases short and J 5 bases short, with 20 bases between. In germline, CDR1 is SGDLS, CDR2 YYNGEE. CDR3 length: 16 amino acids. The CDR3: CASSTEGGSRLDTQYF. CDR3 bases: TGTGCCAGCAGCACCGAGGGGGGGAGTCGTCTAGATACGCAGTATTTT.

The gene calls are TRBV11-2 and TRBJ2-7; 8 nucleotides line up with TRBD2. With V trimmed by 0 bases and J by 9 bases, 13 bases remained unmatched. The V gene's germline CDR1 is SGHAT and CDR2 FQNNGV. The CDR3 has 16 amino acids. CDR3 nucleotides: TGTGCCAGCAGCTTAGATCCGGCCCCGGGAGGGGTAACGCAGTACTTC. It translates to CASSLDPAPGGVTQYF.

The V call is TRBV6-6, the J call TRBJ2-5; TRBD2 might be the D (6 bases). CDR3 length: 14 residues. Trimming left V 0 bases short and J 3 bases short, with 8 bases between. Germline lookup yields CDR1 MNHNY and CDR2 SVGAGI (reference sequence). CDR3 sequence: CASSYSLAKETQYF. The CDR3, as DNA: TGTGCCAGCAGTTACTCACTAGCTAAAGAGACCCAGTACTTC.